Below, one TCR beta chain is given with its context. TCRdb re-derived calls from the 5' RACE reads in MiXCR, one entry per CDR3 protein. Altogether 500,000 to 550,000 distinct CDR3 sequences are present, about a fifth being singletons, with the ten largest covering around 12%. Between the trimmed V and J ends, which lost 6 bases and 7 bases, there was a span of 21 bases. Germline V CDR1 and CDR2: LNHDA, SQIVND (reference sequence). The CDR3 covers 15 residues. This sample is drawn from a study of T-cell memory formation after mild COVID-19. V gene TRBV19 combines with J gene TRBJ1-2, with D possibly TRBD1 on 6 matching bases. This TCR derives from an adult woman who had mild COVID-19 (a few samples of this study predate the infection). Cell type and time point are not known. Sequenced: PBMCs or a T cell subset sorted from them (not recorded which). The CDR3 loop is CASSPTYGGAGGYTF. CDR3 DNA sequence: TGTGCCAGTAGCCCAACCTACGGGGGCGCTGGTGGCTACACCTTC.